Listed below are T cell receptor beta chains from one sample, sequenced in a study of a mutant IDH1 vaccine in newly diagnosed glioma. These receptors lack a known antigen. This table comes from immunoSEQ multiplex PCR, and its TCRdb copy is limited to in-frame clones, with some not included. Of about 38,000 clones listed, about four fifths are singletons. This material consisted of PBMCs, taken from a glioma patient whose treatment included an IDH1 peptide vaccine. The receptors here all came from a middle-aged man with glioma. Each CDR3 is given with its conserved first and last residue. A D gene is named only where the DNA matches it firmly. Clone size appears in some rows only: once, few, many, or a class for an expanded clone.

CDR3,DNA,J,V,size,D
CASRPARDRGSYEQYF,TGTGCCAGCAGGCCAGCCCGGGACAGGGGTTCCTACGAGCAGTACTTC,TRBJ2-7,TRBV28,-,TRBD1
CASSLDRGLADNEQFF,TGCGCCAGCAGCTTGGATCGGGGACTAGCGGACAATGAGCAGTTCTTC,TRBJ2-1,TRBV5-1,-,TRBD2
CASSQIGLTTDTQYF,TGCGCCAGCAGCCAAATAGGACTGACCACAGATACGCAGTATTTT,TRBJ2-3,TRBV4-3,-,-
CASSSRDSPYEQYF,TGTGCCAGCAGTTCCCGGGACAGTCCCTACGAGCAGTACTTC,TRBJ2-7,TRBV28,-,TRBD1
CASSPGQGSEKLFF,TGTGCCAGCTCACCCGGACAGGGATCTGAAAAACTGTTTTTT,TRBJ1-4,TRBV18,-,TRBD1
CASSVATVSQETQYF,TGTGCCAGCAGCGTAGCTACAGTAAGCCAAGAGACCCAGTACTTC,TRBJ2-5,TRBV9,-,-
CASSGTGGEVKNIQYF,TGTGCCAGCAGTGGGACGGGCGGGGAGGTAAAAAACATTCAGTACTTC,TRBJ2-4,TRBV2,-,-
CASSLDSGREGYEQYF,TGTGCCAGCAGCTTAGATAGCGGGAGGGAAGGCTACGAGCAGTACTTC,TRBJ2-7,TRBV11-3,-,TRBD2
CASRSDGAPNTGELFF,TGTGCCAGCAGATCGGACGGAGCCCCGAACACCGGGGAGCTGTTTTTT,TRBJ2-2,TRBV28,few,-
CASSIVSGNQETQYF,TGTGCCAGTAGTATTGTTTCAGGGAACCAAGAGACCCAGTACTTC,TRBJ2-5,TRBV19,-,-
CASSLVNNEQFF,TGTGCCAGCAGCTTAGTAAACAATGAGCAGTTCTTC,TRBJ2-1,TRBV7-9,-,-
CAISTSGRAKEQYF,TGTGCCATCAGTACTAGCGGGAGGGCCAAGGAGCAGTACTTC,TRBJ2-7,TRBV10-3,-,TRBD2
CSVRTGAFGTDTQYF,TGCAGCGTTAGGACAGGGGCTTTTGGCACAGATACGCAGTATTTT,TRBJ2-3,TRBV29-1,-,TRBD1
CASRPTGNTNEKLFF,TGTGCCAGCAGACCTACAGGGAATACTAATGAAAAACTGTTTTTT,TRBJ1-4,TRBV7-9,-,-
CASSIGTYEQYF,TGTGCCAGTAGTATAGGTACCTACGAGCAGTACTTC,TRBJ2-7,TRBV19,-,-
CAISVLGNYGYTF,TGTGCCATCAGTGTCCTGGGTAACTATGGCTACACCTTC,TRBJ1-2,TRBV10-3,few,-
CASSYSNRLNSPLHF,TGTGCCAGCAGTTACTCGAACAGGCTAAATTCACCCCTCCACTTT,TRBJ1-6,TRBV6-5,-,-
CASSGNRGRDTGELFF,TGTGCCAGCAGCGGGAACAGGGGAAGGGACACCGGGGAGCTGTTTTTT,TRBJ2-2,TRBV7-8,-,TRBD1
CASSNKNYGYTF,TGTGCCAGTAGCAACAAGAACTATGGCTACACCTTC,TRBJ1-2,TRBV19,-,-
CASTSWEGGGSGDTQYF,TGTGCCAGTACCTCGTGGGAGGGGGGCGGTTCGGGAGATACGCAGTATTTT,TRBJ2-3,TRBV19,-,-
CASSRSQETQYF,TGTGCCAGCTCCCGTAGTCAAGAGACCCAGTACTTC,TRBJ2-5,TRBV7-2,-,-
CASSFQGGSSQYF,TGTGCCAGCAGTTTCCAGGGAGGATCTTCGCAGTACTTC,TRBJ2-7,TRBV27,once,-
CASSSPWTGGNEKLFF,TGTGCCAGCAGCTCACCTTGGACAGGGGGGAATGAAAAACTGTTTTTT,TRBJ1-4,TRBV5-6,-,TRBD1
CASSVTLNTEAFF,TGCGCCAGCAGCGTGACACTGAACACTGAAGCTTTCTTT,TRBJ1-1,TRBV5-1,few,-
CASSWDRLNEKLFF,TGTGCCAGCAGCTGGGACAGGCTTAATGAAAAACTGTTTTTT,TRBJ1-4,TRBV4-2,-,TRBD1
CASSYSGYRGPYGYTF,TGTGCCAGCAGTTACTCGGGTTACAGGGGCCCCTATGGCTACACCTTC,TRBJ1-2,TRBV6-5,-,TRBD1
CASSHRWTLAGGEETQYF,TGTGCCAGCAGCCACCGCTGGACTTTAGCGGGAGGGGAAGAGACCCAGTACTTC,TRBJ2-5,TRBV7-2,once,TRBD2
CASSTHPTGGWADEQFF,TGTGCCAGCAGCACACACCCAACGGGAGGATGGGCTGATGAGCAGTTCTTC,TRBJ2-1,TRBV21-1,-,-
CASSRTVYGYTF,TGTGCCAGCAGTCGTACGGTCTATGGCTACACCTTC,TRBJ1-2,TRBV28,medium-sized,-